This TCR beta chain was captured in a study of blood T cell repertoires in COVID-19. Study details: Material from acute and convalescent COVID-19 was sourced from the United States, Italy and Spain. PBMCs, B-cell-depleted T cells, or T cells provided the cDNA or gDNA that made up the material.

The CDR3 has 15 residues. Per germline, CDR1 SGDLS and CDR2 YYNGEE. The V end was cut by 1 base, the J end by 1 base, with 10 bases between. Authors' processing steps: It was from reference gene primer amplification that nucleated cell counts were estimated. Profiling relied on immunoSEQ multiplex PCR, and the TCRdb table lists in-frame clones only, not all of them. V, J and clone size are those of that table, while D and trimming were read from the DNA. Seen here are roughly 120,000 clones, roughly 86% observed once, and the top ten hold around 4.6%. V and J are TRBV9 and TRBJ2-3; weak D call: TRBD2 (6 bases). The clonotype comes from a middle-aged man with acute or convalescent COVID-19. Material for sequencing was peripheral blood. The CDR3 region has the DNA TGTGCCAGCAGCGTATTTAGCGGAGGCACAGATACGCAGTATTTT. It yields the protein CASSVFSGGTDTQYF. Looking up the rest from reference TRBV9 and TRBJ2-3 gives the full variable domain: DSGVTQTPKHLITATGQRVTLRCSPRSGDLSVYWYQQSLDQGLQFLIQYYNGEERAKGNILERFSAQQFPDLHSELNLSSLELGDSALYFCASSVFSGGTDTQYFGPGTRLTVL.